This is a list of T cell receptor beta chains from one sample in a study of cytomegalovirus exposure and HLA in healthy donors. Method: immunoSEQ multiplex PCR; TCRdb's copy keeps in-frame clones and lacks some. The sample consists of 100,000 to 150,000 clones, over 90% of them appearing once. Source material: PBMCs. These receptors came from a young woman in good health and CMV-seronegative. The CDR3 runs from the conserved cysteine through the conserved F or W. The D gene is left open where the match is weak.

.,TRBV4-1,TRBJ2-7,TGCGCCAGCAGCCAAGATTTCCGGGACATCTCCTACGAGCAGTACTTC,CASSQDFRDISYEQYF
.,TRBV7-9,TRBJ2-1,TGTGCCAGCAGCAAACCGGGATTAGAGCAGTTCTTC,CASSKPGLEQFF
TRBD1,TRBV2,TRBJ1-4,TGTGCCAGCAGGGCCGGGACAGGGGATGAAAAACTGTTTTTT,CASRAGTGDEKLFF
TRBD1,TRBV5-4,TRBJ1-6,TGTGCCAGCAGCTCCCCAGGGGGCAGCTATAATTCACCCCTCCACTTT,CASSSPGGSYNSPLHF
TRBD1,TRBV30,TRBJ1-3,TGTGCCTGGACCCCGGGACAGAGATTAAACACCATATATTTT,CAWTPGQRLNTIYF
.,TRBV9,TRBJ2-7,TGTGCCAGCAGCGTAGGAGGCGGGACCTACGAGCAGTACTTC,CASSVGGGTYEQYF
.,TRBV2,TRBJ2-3,TGTGCCAGCAGTAACGAGGGAAGGAATACGCAGTATTTT,CASSNEGRNTQYF
TRBD2,TRBV25-1,TRBJ2-7,TGTGCCAGCAGTGATACCTGGCGGGAGAACGAGCAGTACTTC,CASSDTWRENEQYF
.,TRBV7-9,TRBJ2-2,TGTGCCAGCAGCTTTACAGGAATCACCGGGGAGCTGTTTTTT,CASSFTGITGELFF
.,TRBV6-5,TRBJ2-2,TGTGCCAGCAGCCAACTAGAACCAGGGGAGCTGTTTTTT,CASSQLEPGELFF
.,TRBV19,TRBJ1-1,TGTGCCAGTATTGATACTTTTAAGAACACTGAAGCTTTCTTT,CASIDTFKNTEAFF
TRBD2,TRBV13,TRBJ2-1,TGTGCCAGCAGCTTATACTCTAGCGGGAAGTTCTTTGAGCAGTTCTTC,CASSLYSSGKFFEQFF
.,TRBV28,TRBJ2-3,TGTGCCAGCAGTTTATCGAGTTTAGATACGCAGTATTTT,CASSLSSLDTQYF
.,TRBV14,TRBJ1-5,TGTGCCAGCAGCCAAGATCAACAGCCCCAGCATTTT,CASSQDQQPQHF
.,TRBV11-2,TRBJ2-5,TGTGCCAGCAGCTTAACAGAACTCCAAGAGACCCAGTACTTC,CASSLTELQETQYF
.,TRBV19,TRBJ2-1,TGTGCCAGTAGGCGATCTGCTAGGAGCTCCTACAATGAGCAGTTCTTC,CASRRSARSSYNEQFF